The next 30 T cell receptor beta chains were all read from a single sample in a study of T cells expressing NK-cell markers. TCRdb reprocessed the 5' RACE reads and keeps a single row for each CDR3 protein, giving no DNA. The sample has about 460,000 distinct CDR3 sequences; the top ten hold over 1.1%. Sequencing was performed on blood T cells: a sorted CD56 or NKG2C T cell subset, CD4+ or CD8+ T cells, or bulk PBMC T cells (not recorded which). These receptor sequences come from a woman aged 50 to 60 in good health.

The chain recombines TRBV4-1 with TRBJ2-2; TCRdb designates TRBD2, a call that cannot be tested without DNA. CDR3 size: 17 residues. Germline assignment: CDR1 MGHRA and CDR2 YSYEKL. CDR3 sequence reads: CASSQPLAGGVSGELFF.

The CDR3 sequence: CASSPHDREYGTQYF. The genes are TRBV28 and TRBJ2-5; TCRdb reports TRBD2, a call that lacks DNA to check it against. CDR1 MDHEN and CDR2 SYDVKM come from the germline V gene. This CDR3 region has 15 residues.

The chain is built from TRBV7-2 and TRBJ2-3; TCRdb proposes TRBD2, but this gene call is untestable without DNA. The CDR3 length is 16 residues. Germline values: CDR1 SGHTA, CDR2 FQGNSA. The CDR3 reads CASSSHLAGARNTQYF.

CDR3 sequence reads: CASSLEVITTVFHGYTF. The chain couples TRBV4-1 to TRBJ1-2. The CDR3 totals 17 residues. CDR1 and CDR2 from the germline V gene are MGHRA and YSYEKL.

The chain's CDR3 is CASSSTGQGRSGGYTF. The chain combines TRBV5-1 with TRBJ1-2; TCRdb selects TRBD1, and the lack of DNA leaves this call unchecked. The V gene's germline CDR1 is SGHRS and CDR2 YFSETQ. CDR3 length: 16 residues.

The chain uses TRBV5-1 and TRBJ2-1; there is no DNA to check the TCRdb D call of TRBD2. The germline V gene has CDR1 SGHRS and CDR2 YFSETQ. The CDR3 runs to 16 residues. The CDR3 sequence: CASSLMERASYNEQFF.

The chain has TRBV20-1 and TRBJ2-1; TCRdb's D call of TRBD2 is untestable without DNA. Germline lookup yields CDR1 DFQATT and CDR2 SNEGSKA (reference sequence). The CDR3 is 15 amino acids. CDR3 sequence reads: CSARKGEGLFNEQFF.

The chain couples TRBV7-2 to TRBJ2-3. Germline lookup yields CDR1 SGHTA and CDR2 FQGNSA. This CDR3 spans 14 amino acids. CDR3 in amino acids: CASSLGGSPHTQYF.

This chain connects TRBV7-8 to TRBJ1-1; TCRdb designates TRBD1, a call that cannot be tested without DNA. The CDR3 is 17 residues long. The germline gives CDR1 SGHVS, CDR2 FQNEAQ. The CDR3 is CASSLKGWGTLNTEAFF.

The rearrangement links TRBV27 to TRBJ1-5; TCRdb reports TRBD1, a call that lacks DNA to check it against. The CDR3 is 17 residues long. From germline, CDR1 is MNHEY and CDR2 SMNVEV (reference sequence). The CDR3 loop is CASSRTLPGTGERPQHF.

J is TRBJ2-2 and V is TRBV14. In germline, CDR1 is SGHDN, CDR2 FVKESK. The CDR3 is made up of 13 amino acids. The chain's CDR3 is CASCHLLDGELFF.

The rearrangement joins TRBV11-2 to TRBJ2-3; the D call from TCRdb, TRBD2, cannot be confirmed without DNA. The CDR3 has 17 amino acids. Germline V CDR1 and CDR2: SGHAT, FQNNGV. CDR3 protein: CASSPRLAGLSTDTQYF.

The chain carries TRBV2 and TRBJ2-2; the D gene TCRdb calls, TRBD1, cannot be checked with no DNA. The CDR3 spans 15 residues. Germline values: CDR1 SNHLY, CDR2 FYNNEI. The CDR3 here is CASSSRGGVTGELFF.

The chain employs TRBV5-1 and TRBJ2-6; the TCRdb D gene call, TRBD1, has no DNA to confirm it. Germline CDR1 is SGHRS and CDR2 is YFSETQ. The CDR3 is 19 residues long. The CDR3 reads CASSSRTGSLTSGANVLTF.

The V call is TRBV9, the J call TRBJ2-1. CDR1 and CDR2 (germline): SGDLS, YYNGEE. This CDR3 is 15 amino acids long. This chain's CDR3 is CASSPRLMAYNEQFF.

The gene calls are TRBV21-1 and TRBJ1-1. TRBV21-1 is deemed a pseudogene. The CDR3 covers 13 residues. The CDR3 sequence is CASLLCMAVEAFF.

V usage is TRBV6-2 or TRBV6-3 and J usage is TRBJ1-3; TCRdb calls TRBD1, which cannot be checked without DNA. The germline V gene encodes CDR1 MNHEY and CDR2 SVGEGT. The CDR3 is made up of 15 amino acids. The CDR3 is CASSYTGQFGNTIYF.

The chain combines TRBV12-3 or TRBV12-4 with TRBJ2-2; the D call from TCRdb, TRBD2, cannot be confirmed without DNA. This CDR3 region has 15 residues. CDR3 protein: CASSTSGRETGELFF.

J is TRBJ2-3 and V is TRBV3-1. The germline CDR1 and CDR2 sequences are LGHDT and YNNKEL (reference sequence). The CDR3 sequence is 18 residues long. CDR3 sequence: CASSQKRSGSGVTDTQYF.

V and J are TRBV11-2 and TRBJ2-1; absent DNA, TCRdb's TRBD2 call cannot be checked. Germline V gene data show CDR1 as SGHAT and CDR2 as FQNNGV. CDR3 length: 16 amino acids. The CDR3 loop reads CASSPLLLAGKHEQFF. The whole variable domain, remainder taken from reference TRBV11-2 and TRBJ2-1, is EAGVAQSPRYKIIEKRQSVAFWCNPISGHATLYWYQQILGQGPKLLIQFQNNGVVDDSQLPKDRFSAERLKGVDSTLKIQPAKLEDSAVYLCASSPLLLAGKHEQFFGPGTRLTVL.

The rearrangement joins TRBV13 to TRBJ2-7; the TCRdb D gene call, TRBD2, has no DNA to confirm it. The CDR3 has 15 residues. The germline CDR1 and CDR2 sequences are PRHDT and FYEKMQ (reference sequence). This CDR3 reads CASNPRKRRIYEQYF.

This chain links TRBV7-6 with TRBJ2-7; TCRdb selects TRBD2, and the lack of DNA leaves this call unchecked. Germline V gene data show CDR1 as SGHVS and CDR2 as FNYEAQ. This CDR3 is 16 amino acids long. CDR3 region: CASSLVAGGPTYEQYF.

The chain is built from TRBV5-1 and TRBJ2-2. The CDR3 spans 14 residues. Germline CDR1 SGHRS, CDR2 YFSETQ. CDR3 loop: CASSLLANTGELFF.

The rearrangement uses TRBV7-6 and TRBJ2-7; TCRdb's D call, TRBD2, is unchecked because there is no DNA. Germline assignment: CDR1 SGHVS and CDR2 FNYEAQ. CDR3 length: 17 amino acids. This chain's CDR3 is CASSLVVQTSGSYEQYF.

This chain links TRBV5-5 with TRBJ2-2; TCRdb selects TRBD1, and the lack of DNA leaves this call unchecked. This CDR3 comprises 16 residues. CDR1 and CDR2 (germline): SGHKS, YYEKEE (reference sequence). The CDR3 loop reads CASSLSPPGNTGELFF.

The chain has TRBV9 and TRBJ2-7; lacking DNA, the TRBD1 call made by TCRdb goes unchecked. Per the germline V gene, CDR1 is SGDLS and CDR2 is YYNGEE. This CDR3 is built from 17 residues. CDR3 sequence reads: CASSVDPGQGVMYEQYF.

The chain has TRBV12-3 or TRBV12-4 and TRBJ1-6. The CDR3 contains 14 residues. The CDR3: CASSLDRKHSPLHF.

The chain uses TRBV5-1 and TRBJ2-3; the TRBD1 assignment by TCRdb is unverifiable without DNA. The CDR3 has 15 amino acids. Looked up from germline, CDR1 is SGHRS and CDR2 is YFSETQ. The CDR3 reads CASRAGGTILDTQYF. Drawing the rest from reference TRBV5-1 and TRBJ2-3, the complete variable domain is KAGVTQTPRYLIKTRGQQVTLSCSPISGHRSVSWYQQTPGQGLQFLFEYFSETQRNKGNFPGRFSGRQFSNSRSEMNVSTLELGDSALYLCASRAGGTILDTQYFGPGTRLTVL.

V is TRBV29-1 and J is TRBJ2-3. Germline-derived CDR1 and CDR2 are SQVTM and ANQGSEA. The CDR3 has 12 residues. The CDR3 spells CSVCKGVDTQYF.

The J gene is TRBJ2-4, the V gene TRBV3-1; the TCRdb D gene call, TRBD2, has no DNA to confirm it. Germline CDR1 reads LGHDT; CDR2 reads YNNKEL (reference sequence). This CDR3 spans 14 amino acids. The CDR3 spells CASSQDSLAGVQYF.